This T cell receptor (beta chain) comes out of a study of control samples from healthy donors and cancer patients. This clone was counted a single time. Produced via immunoSEQ multiplex PCR; TCRdb's table is partial and in-frame only. The sample shows tens of thousands of clones, 85% to 95% of them seen only once. V dropped 4 bases and J dropped 5; count of bases not matched to a gene: 14. Germline V gene data show CDR1 as SGHNT and CDR2 as YYREEE (reference sequence). CDR3 size: 19 residues. The sample comprised PBMCs. The rearrangement joins TRBV5-4 to TRBJ2-3, with 15 positions matching TRBD2. This sequence was found in a woman in her thirties or forties with head and neck cancer. CDR3 sequence reads: CASSLGTSGRNFRGDTQYF. CDR3 in DNA: TGTGCCAGCAGCCTAGGGACTAGCGGGAGGAACTTCCGGGGAGATACGCAGTATTTT.